A single T cell receptor beta chain is shown here with its context. Together with a sample-barcoded 5' primer, a J-beta primer mix was included in a second PCR lasting about 7 to 11 cycles. MiXCR was run by TCRdb on the 5' RACE reads, yielding one entry per CDR3 protein. The sample contains under 2,000,000 distinct CDR3 sequences, around 50% of which appear only once. This specimen comes from a study of blood T cells in healthy people across ages. CDR3 length: 16 residues. V lost 4 bases, J lost 13 bases, and 16 bases stayed unmatched. The chain couples TRBV12-3 or TRBV12-4 to TRBJ2-3; 11 bases align to TRBD2. The receptor was derived from a woman aged 40 to 50 in good health. Sample: blood. Here the CDR3 reads CASSSETSGDTDMEYF. DNA for the CDR3: TGTGCCAGCAGTTCCGAGACTAGCGGGGATACAGATATGGAGTATTTT.